Listed below are T cell receptor beta chains from one sample, sequenced in a study of identical twins. Each CDR3 protein gets one entry after TCRdb re-called the 5' RACE reads with MiXCR. The sample lists fewer than 500,000 distinct CDR3 sequences; less than 25% were seen once. This sample was shared with a second study, whose subject was T cells expressing NK-cell markers.

Sequencing was carried out using CD4+ T cells sorted from blood. All receptors derive from a woman aged 18-29 years in good health. CDR3s include the opening cysteine and the closing phenylalanine or tryptophan. The D gene is left open where the match is weak. A clone size is listed for some rows: how often the clone was seen (once, few, many), or a class if it is expanded.

size: -
D: -
V: TRBV7-2
J: TRBJ2-1
CDR3: CATAKQPTYNEQFF
DNA: TGTGCCACCGCTAAACAGCCAACCTACAATGAGCAGTTCTTC

size: -
D: TRBD1
V: TRBV15
J: TRBJ2-1
CDR3: CATSRSGQGAFEQFF
DNA: TGTGCCACCAGCCGCTCCGGACAGGGGGCTTTTGAGCAGTTCTTC

size: once
D: -
V: TRBV12-3/TRBV12-4
J: TRBJ1-2
CDR3: CASSLVVVGYTF
DNA: TGTGCCAGCTCCCTGGTGGTTGTGGGCTACACCTTC

size: -
D: -
V: TRBV10-3
J: TRBJ2-1
CDR3: CATRDSGNEQFF
DNA: TGTGCCACCCGGGACTCTGGGAATGAGCAGTTCTTC

size: few
D: -
V: TRBV6-6
J: TRBJ1-1
CDR3: CASSTGYTEAFF
DNA: TGTGCCAGCAGTACCGGCTACACTGAAGCTTTCTTT

size: few
D: -
V: TRBV9
J: TRBJ1-6
CDR3: CASSVGGTNSPLHF
DNA: TGTGCCAGCAGCGTAGGGGGTACAAATTCACCCCTCCACTTT

size: many
D: -
V: TRBV10-2
J: TRBJ2-5
CDR3: CASSEPGAQETQYF
DNA: TGCGCCAGCAGTGAACCGGGGGCTCAAGAGACCCAGTACTTC

size: few
D: -
V: TRBV6-2/TRBV6-3
J: TRBJ2-2
CDR3: CASTPRIETAYTGELFF
DNA: TGTGCCAGCACCCCCCGGATCGAGACAGCCTACACCGGGGAGCTGTTTTTT

size: -
D: -
V: TRBV2
J: TRBJ2-1
CDR3: CASSLAQSLYNEQFF
DNA: TGTGCCAGCAGTCTTGCGCAGTCTCTCTACAATGAGCAGTTCTTC

size: -
D: -
V: TRBV5-1
J: TRBJ1-1
CDR3: CASSSRGDGAFF
DNA: TGCGCCAGCAGCAGCCGTGGGGACGGAGCTTTCTTT

size: few
D: -
V: TRBV5-5
J: TRBJ1-2
CDR3: CASSPDPGDRGGYTF
DNA: TGTGCCAGCAGCCCGGACCCAGGGGATCGGGGTGGCTACACCTTC

size: -
D: TRBD1
V: TRBV2
J: TRBJ1-4
CDR3: CASRTGTGVGKLFF
DNA: TGTGCCAGCAGAACGGGGACAGGGGTCGGGAAACTGTTTTTT

size: few
D: TRBD2
V: TRBV20-1
J: TRBJ2-1
CDR3: CSATTSGYNEQFF
DNA: TGCAGTGCTACGACTAGCGGATACAATGAGCAGTTCTTC

size: few
D: TRBD2
V: TRBV7-2
J: TRBJ2-1
CDR3: CASSLGASGEQFF
DNA: TGTGCCAGCAGCTTAGGGGCTAGCGGGGAGCAGTTCTTC

size: few
D: TRBD1
V: TRBV20-1
J: TRBJ1-6
CDR3: CSAGGQGGSPLHF
DNA: TGCAGTGCAGGGGGACAGGGAGGTTCACCCCTCCACTTT

size: -
D: -
V: TRBV27
J: TRBJ1-1
CDR3: CAMTTGNLVTFF
DNA: TGTGCCATGACCACAGGGAACCTTGTAACTTTCTTT

size: -
D: -
V: TRBV10-2
J: TRBJ2-7
CDR3: CASIPLGGLEQYF
DNA: TGCGCCAGCATCCCTCTAGGGGGATTGGAGCAGTACTTC

size: -
D: -
V: TRBV5-1
J: TRBJ1-2
CDR3: CASSLAIANYGYTF
DNA: TGCGCCAGCAGCTTGGCAATCGCTAACTATGGCTACACCTTC

size: -
D: -
V: TRBV20-1
J: TRBJ2-7
CDR3: CSARANTYYEQYF
DNA: TGCAGTGCTAGAGCTAACACATACTACGAGCAGTACTTC

size: few
D: TRBD2
V: TRBV3-1
J: TRBJ2-1
CDR3: CASSQDLSAGHRNEQFF
DNA: TGTGCCAGCAGCCAAGATCTTTCAGCGGGGCATCGGAATGAGCAGTTCTTC

size: few
D: -
V: TRBV29-1
J: TRBJ2-7
CDR3: CSVETVYEQYF
DNA: TGCAGCGTGGAGACCGTATACGAGCAGTACTTC

size: few
D: -
V: TRBV20-1
J: TRBJ2-7
CDR3: CSALRGTYEQYF
DNA: TGCAGTGCCTTAAGGGGGACCTACGAGCAGTACTTC

size: -
D: TRBD2
V: TRBV6-5
J: TRBJ2-7
CDR3: CASSYSSSGGAAREQYF
DNA: TGTGCCAGCAGTTACAGCTCTAGCGGGGGGGCTGCCCGCGAGCAGTACTTC

size: -
D: -
V: TRBV5-1
J: TRBJ2-7
CDR3: CASSLEAASNEQYF
DNA: TGCGCCAGCAGCTTGGAGGCAGCTAGTAACGAGCAGTACTTC

size: -
D: -
V: TRBV10-2
J: TRBJ1-5
CDR3: CASSDPGTQNQPQHF
DNA: TGCGCCAGCAGCGACCCCGGGACACAGAATCAGCCCCAGCATTTT

size: -
D: TRBD1
V: TRBV7-8
J: TRBJ2-7
CDR3: CASSLRDRGQEQYF
DNA: TGTGCCAGCAGCCTTCGGGACAGGGGGCAAGAGCAGTACTTC

size: -
D: TRBD2
V: TRBV7-2
J: TRBJ2-1
CDR3: CASSLSGRGYNEQFF
DNA: TGTGCCAGCAGCTTATCCGGGAGGGGCTACAATGAGCAGTTCTTC

size: once
D: -
V: TRBV5-6
J: TRBJ2-4
CDR3: CASSLGGDLGNIQYF
DNA: TGTGCCAGCAGCTTGGGAGGGGACCTAGGGAACATTCAGTACTTC

size: few
D: -
V: TRBV7-9
J: TRBJ1-2
CDR3: CASSIPGRIPYGYTF
DNA: TGTGCCAGCAGTATACCGGGACGGATACCCTATGGCTACACCTTC

size: -
D: TRBD2
V: TRBV7-7
J: TRBJ2-5
CDR3: CASSKGLAGRETQYF
DNA: TGTGCCAGCAGCAAAGGACTAGCGGGCAGGGAGACCCAGTACTTC

size: few
D: -
V: TRBV29-1
J: TRBJ2-6
CDR3: CSAVGSGANVLTF
DNA: TGCAGCGCCGTCGGCTCTGGGGCCAACGTCCTGACTTTC

size: -
D: TRBD1
V: TRBV20-1
J: TRBJ2-7
CDR3: CSARHPGQGYEQYF
DNA: TGCAGTGCTAGACACCCGGGACAGGGCTACGAGCAGTACTTC

size: few
D: -
V: TRBV6-5
J: TRBJ2-1
CDR3: CASSYGELYNEQFF
DNA: TGTGCCAGCAGTTACGGGGAGCTCTACAATGAGCAGTTCTTC

size: -
D: -
V: TRBV12-3/TRBV12-4
J: TRBJ1-2
CDR3: CASSLGRGYGYTF
DNA: TGTGCCAGCAGTTTAGGAAGAGGGTATGGCTACACCTTC

size: few
D: -
V: TRBV9
J: TRBJ2-4
CDR3: CASSPGGIQYF
DNA: TGTGCCAGCAGCCCTGGAGGCATTCAGTACTTC

size: -
D: -
V: TRBV5-1
J: TRBJ2-5
CDR3: CASSLAHQTQYF
DNA: TGCGCCAGCAGCTTGGCTCATCAGACCCAGTACTTC

size: -
D: -
V: TRBV9
J: TRBJ2-6
CDR3: CASSVLPGASGANVLTF
DNA: TGTGCCAGCAGCGTACTCCCGGGGGCCTCTGGGGCCAACGTCCTGACTTTC

size: -
D: -
V: TRBV6-1
J: TRBJ1-2
CDR3: CATTLGGGWGNYGYTF
DNA: TGTGCCACCACCCTCGGGGGGGGCTGGGGTAACTATGGCTACACCTTC

size: few
D: -
V: TRBV20-1
J: TRBJ2-2
CDR3: CSARLTGELFF
DNA: TGCAGTGCTAGATTGACGGGGGAGCTGTTTTTT

size: few
D: TRBD1
V: TRBV20-1
J: TRBJ1-3
CDR3: CSASTGGSGNTIYF
DNA: TGCAGTGCTTCGACAGGGGGCTCTGGAAACACCATATATTTT

size: many
D: -
V: TRBV3-1
J: TRBJ2-2
CDR3: CASSQRGNTGELFF
DNA: TGTGCCAGCAGCCAGCGGGGGAACACCGGGGAGCTGTTTTTT

size: -
D: -
V: TRBV7-7
J: TRBJ2-5
CDR3: CASSPLTRAETQYF
DNA: TGTGCCAGCAGCCCCCTAACGCGGGCGGAGACCCAGTACTTC

size: few
D: TRBD1
V: TRBV12-3/TRBV12-4
J: TRBJ2-5
CDR3: CASSQQGALGETQYF
DNA: TGTGCCAGCAGTCAACAGGGGGCGCTGGGAGAGACCCAGTACTTC

size: few
D: TRBD2
V: TRBV5-1
J: TRBJ2-1
CDR3: CASLDSLAGYNEQFF
DNA: TGCGCCAGCCTTGACTCACTAGCGGGGTACAATGAGCAGTTCTTC

size: -
D: -
V: TRBV20-1
J: TRBJ2-1
CDR3: CSATKLGSSYNEQFF
DNA: TGCAGTGCTACAAAACTAGGGAGCTCCTACAATGAGCAGTTCTTC

size: -
D: -
V: TRBV10-3
J: TRBJ2-3
CDR3: CAISVGGTPTDTQYF
DNA: TGTGCCATCAGTGTGGGGGGTACACCGACAGATACGCAGTATTTT

size: -
D: -
V: TRBV6-5
J: TRBJ1-1
CDR3: CASSYSYIGTEAFF
DNA: TGTGCCAGCAGTTACTCGTATATCGGCACTGAAGCTTTCTTT